A selection of T cell receptor beta chains follows, all from one sample in a study of cytomegalovirus exposure and HLA in healthy donors. Generated by immunoSEQ multiplex PCR, the TCRdb table keeps only in-frame clones and is missing some. Among more than 90,000 clones, over 70% were seen once, and the ten largest hold 10%. The sequenced material came from PBMCs. The receptor set was obtained from a man in his fifties or sixties in good health and CMV-seronegative. The CDR3 runs from the conserved cysteine through the conserved F or W. The order of the fields is CDR3 protein, CDR3 DNA, D gene, J gene, clone size, V gene. D genes are given only for firm matches. A clone size is listed for some rows: how often the clone was seen (once, few, many), or a class if it is expanded.

cdr3_aa: CASSVAILGVGGGDEQFF
cdr3_nt: TGTGCCAGCAGCGTAGCGATACTTGGTGTGGGCGGGGGGGATGAGCAGTTCTTC
d_call: TRBD2
j_call: TRBJ2-1
clone_size: .
v_call: TRBV9

cdr3_aa: CASSSYTTGDQPQHF
cdr3_nt: TGTGCCAGTAGTAGCTACACCACAGGAGATCAGCCCCAGCATTTT
d_call: .
j_call: TRBJ1-5
clone_size: .
v_call: TRBV19

cdr3_aa: CASSLGAPTRSDF
cdr3_nt: TGTGCCAGCAGCTTAGGGGCCCCCACCAGGTCGGACTTC
d_call: .
j_call: TRBJ2-7
clone_size: .
v_call: TRBV11-2

cdr3_aa: CASSARTGPPYEQYF
cdr3_nt: TGTGCCAGCAGTGCACGGACAGGGCCCCCCTACGAGCAGTACTTC
d_call: TRBD1
j_call: TRBJ2-7
clone_size: .
v_call: TRBV6-1

cdr3_aa: CASRSAGGKAFF
cdr3_nt: TGTGCCAGCAGATCGGCAGGGGGTAAGGCTTTCTTT
d_call: TRBD1
j_call: TRBJ1-1
clone_size: .
v_call: TRBV7-9

cdr3_aa: CASSFRGLGGNEQFF
cdr3_nt: TGTGCCAGCAGTTTCAGGGGGCTCGGTGGTAATGAGCAGTTCTTC
d_call: TRBD1
j_call: TRBJ2-1
clone_size: .
v_call: TRBV27

cdr3_aa: CASSGLGGGYNEQFF
cdr3_nt: TGTGCCAGCAGCGGGCTGGGGGGGGGTTACAATGAGCAGTTCTTC
d_call: TRBD2
j_call: TRBJ2-1
clone_size: few
v_call: TRBV9

cdr3_aa: CARRVADTDTQYF
cdr3_nt: TGTGCCAGGAGGGTTGCGGACACAGATACGCAGTATTTT
d_call: .
j_call: TRBJ2-3
clone_size: .
v_call: TRBV28

cdr3_aa: CASSSEDPGVDEQFF
cdr3_nt: TGTGCCAGCAGTTCTGAGGACCCGGGGGTAGATGAGCAGTTCTTC
d_call: .
j_call: TRBJ2-1
clone_size: .
v_call: TRBV27

cdr3_aa: CASSIMPGVAYEQYF
cdr3_nt: TGTGCCAGTAGTATTATGCCAGGGGTGGCATACGAGCAGTACTTC
d_call: .
j_call: TRBJ2-7
clone_size: once
v_call: TRBV19

cdr3_aa: CASSLGGGYEQYF
cdr3_nt: TGTGCCAGCAGTTTGGGTGGCGGCTACGAGCAGTACTTC
d_call: .
j_call: TRBJ2-7
clone_size: .
v_call: TRBV27

cdr3_aa: CASSNGFGAGAEAFF
cdr3_nt: TGTGCCAGCAGTAACGGATTTGGGGCGGGGGCTGAAGCTTTCTTT
d_call: .
j_call: TRBJ1-1
clone_size: .
v_call: TRBV6-5

cdr3_aa: CASSQSVGGRENTGELFF
cdr3_nt: TGTGCCAGCAGCCAAAGTGTAGGCGGGAGGGAAAACACCGGGGAGCTGTTTTTT
d_call: TRBD2
j_call: TRBJ2-2
clone_size: once
v_call: TRBV4-2

cdr3_aa: CASSLSTSGGQETQYF
cdr3_nt: TGTGCCAGCAGCCTCTCAACTAGCGGGGGCCAAGAGACCCAGTACTTC
d_call: TRBD2
j_call: TRBJ2-5
clone_size: .
v_call: TRBV9

cdr3_aa: CASTTGRLSNQPQHF
cdr3_nt: TGTGCCAGCACTACGGGAAGGCTTAGCAATCAGCCCCAGCATTTT
d_call: .
j_call: TRBJ1-5
clone_size: .
v_call: TRBV28

cdr3_aa: CASSFSGQGQETQYF
cdr3_nt: TGCGCCAGCAGCTTTTCCGGACAGGGCCAAGAGACCCAGTACTTC
d_call: TRBD1
j_call: TRBJ2-5
clone_size: few
v_call: TRBV5-1

cdr3_aa: CASSTPGQVETQYF
cdr3_nt: TGTGCCAGCAGTACCCCGGGACAGGTAGAGACCCAGTACTTC
d_call: TRBD1
j_call: TRBJ2-5
clone_size: .
v_call: TRBV27